These 9 T cell receptor beta chains originate from one sample sequenced in a study of blood T cell repertoires in COVID-19. The table came from immunoSEQ multiplex PCR; TCRdb's copy has only in-frame clones and leaves some out. The repertoire consists of roughly 450,000 clones, with 90% occurring once and the leading ten covering 0.6% to 0.7%. Sequenced sample: PBMCs or T cells enriched from blood (not recorded which). These receptors all come from a man younger than 35 who had recovered from COVID-19.

The chain combines TRBV4-1 with TRBJ1-3; D might be TRBD1 (5 bases). V shed 0 bases and J shed 6 bases, with 12 bases lying between them. Germline V lookup: CDR1 MGHRA, CDR2 YSYEKL. This CDR3 has 15 amino acids. Written as DNA, the CDR3 is TGCGCCAGCAGCCAAGACCGGGACTCCGCAAACACCATATATTTT. Encoded protein: CASSQDRDSANTIYF.

The chain couples TRBV25-1 to TRBJ2-7; no definite D call. The CDR3 has 12 amino acids. Trimming took 0 bases from V and 3 from J, leaving 3 bases between them. Germline lookup yields CDR1 MGHDK and CDR2 SYGVNS. CDR3 sequence (DNA): TGTGCCAGCAGTGAATATATCTACGAGCAGTACTTC. As protein: CASSEYIYEQYF.

V and J are TRBV5-4 and TRBJ1-3; 10 bases fit TRBD1. CDR1 is SGHNT and CDR2 is YYREEE in the germline V gene (reference sequence). V lost 5 bases, J lost 4 bases, and 6 bases stayed unmatched. CDR3 length: 15 residues. CDR3 bases: TGTGCCAGCAGTCCCGGGACAGGGGTCGGAAACACCATATATTTT. As protein: CASSPGTGVGNTIYF.

The chain uses TRBV5-6 and TRBJ1-5; D perhaps matches TRBD1 (6 bases). Trimming pared 3 bases from V and 7 bases from J, leaving 17 bases between. The CDR3 totals 15 residues. CDR1 and CDR2 (germline): SGHDT, YYEEEE. CDR3 protein: CASSSAWGGQQPQHF. As DNA, the CDR3 is TGTGCCAGCAGCTCCGCCTGGGGGGGGCAACAGCCCCAGCATTTT.

The CDR3 coding sequence is TGTGCCAGCAGCGTAGGAATAAAAGGGGCCGGGGAGCTGTTTTTT. Protein sequence: CASSVGIKGAGELFF. The V and J genes are TRBV9 and TRBJ2-2, with D tentatively TRBD1 (5 bases). The CDR3 extends over 15 amino acids. V was clipped by 0 bases and J by 6 bases, with 12 bases between them. In germline, CDR1 is SGDLS, CDR2 YYNGEE.

The gene calls are TRBV28 and TRBJ1-1; TRBD1 might be the D (5 bases). Germline V gene lookup returns CDR1 MDHEN and CDR2 SYDVKM. This CDR3 has 13 amino acids. V lost 5 bases and J 6 bases, leaving 13 bases between the germline ends. In nucleotides, the CDR3 is TGTGCCAGCAGTCTTCCGGGGGTCGCTGAAGCTTTCTTT. It encodes CASSLPGVAEAFF. Filled out from reference TRBV28 and TRBJ1-1, the complete variable domain reads DVKVTQSSRYLVKRTGEKVFLECVQDMDHENMFWYRQDPGLGLRLIYFSYDVKMKEKGDIPEGYSVSREKKERFSLILESASTNQTSMYLCASSLPGVAEAFFGQGTRLTVV.

J is TRBJ1-4 and V is TRBV7-2, with D maybe TRBD1 (6 bases). The germline V and J ends were trimmed by 5 bases and 8 bases, with 24 bases remaining between them. Germline CDR1 is SGHTA and CDR2 is FQGNSA. The CDR3 length is 17 residues. The CDR3 is CASSHEGGALLREKLFF. As DNA, the CDR3 is TGTGCCAGCAGCCACGAGGGGGGGGCCCTCCTGAGAGAAAAACTGTTTTTT.

This chain uses TRBV9 with TRBJ1-1; D may be TRBD1 (5 bases). Germline V gene sequence: CDR1 SGDLS, CDR2 YYNGEE. CDR3 length: 15 amino acids. V shed 0 bases and J shed 1 base, with 10 bases lying between them. CDR3 amino acids: CASSVGGAGNTEAFF. The CDR3 DNA sequence: TGTGCCAGCAGCGTAGGCGGGGCAGGGAACACTGAAGCTTTCTTT.

The V gene is TRBV5-1, the J gene TRBJ1-4; D perhaps matches TRBD1 (5 bases). Trimming took 6 bases from V and 5 from J, leaving 17 bases between them. There are 15 residues in the CDR3. Germline V CDR1 and CDR2: SGHRS, YFSETQ. The CDR3 loop is CASTLWGGPNEKLFF. The CDR3 DNA sequence: TGCGCCAGCACCCTGTGGGGGGGACCCAATGAAAAACTGTTTTTT.